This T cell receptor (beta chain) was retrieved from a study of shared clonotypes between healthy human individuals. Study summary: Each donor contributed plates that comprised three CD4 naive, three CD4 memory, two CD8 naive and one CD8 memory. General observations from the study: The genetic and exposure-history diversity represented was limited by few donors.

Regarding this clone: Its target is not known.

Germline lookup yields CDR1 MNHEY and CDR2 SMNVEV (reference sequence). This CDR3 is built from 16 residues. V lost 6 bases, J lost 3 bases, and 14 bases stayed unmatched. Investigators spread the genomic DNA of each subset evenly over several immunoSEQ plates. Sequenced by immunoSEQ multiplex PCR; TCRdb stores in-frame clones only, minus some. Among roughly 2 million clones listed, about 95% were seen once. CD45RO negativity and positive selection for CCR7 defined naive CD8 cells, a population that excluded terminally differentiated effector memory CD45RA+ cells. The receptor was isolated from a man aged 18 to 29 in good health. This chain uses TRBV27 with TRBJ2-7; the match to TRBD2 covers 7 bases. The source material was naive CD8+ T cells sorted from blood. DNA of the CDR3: TGTGCCAGCAGCCTCATTTCATCGGGAGGTGTCTACGAGCAGTACTTC. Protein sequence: CASSLISSGGVYEQYF.